The 11 T cell receptor beta chains below come from one sample, sequenced in a study of shared clonotypes between healthy human individuals. Method: immunoSEQ multiplex PCR; TCRdb's copy keeps in-frame clones and lacks some. The data show hundreds of thousands of clones, around 76% seen once. The sample consisted of PBMCs. The receptor set was obtained from a woman between 40 and 50 years old in good health. Some clones in this sample may be carry-over from other donors' samples.

The V gene is TRBV20-1, the J gene TRBJ2-3; D is ambiguous. Germline values: CDR1 DFQATT, CDR2 SNEGSKA (reference sequence). The CDR3 extends over 11 amino acids. CDR3 bases: TGCAGCGTCTCCGGCACAGATACGCAGTATTTT. Translated: CSVSGTDTQYF.

The V gene is TRBV5-1, the J gene TRBJ2-7; a weak D match, TRBD2 (6 bases). Germline CDR1 is SGHRS and CDR2 is YFSETQ. Deletions cut 6 bases from V and 0 bases from J, with 13 bases between. This CDR3 is built from 14 residues. In DNA, the CDR3 is TGCGCCAGCAACGTAGCGGATTCCTCCTACGAGCAGTACTTC. This translates into CASNVADSSYEQYF.

The rearrangement uses TRBV7-2 and TRBJ1-4; no clear D. Germline-derived CDR1 and CDR2 are SGHTA and FQGNSA. This CDR3 has 14 amino acids. V lost 3 bases, J lost 7 bases, and 12 bases lay in between. This CDR3 is CASSFSSTGEKLFF. CDR3 nucleotides: TGTGCCAGCAGCTTTTCTTCCACCGGTGAAAAACTGTTTTTT.

As concerns this clone: Since a far larger clone is one base different, this is likely a read error. V and J are TRBV11-2 and TRBJ2-5; the D gene could be TRBD1 or TRBD2 (5 bases each). Deletions cut 5 bases from V and 1 base from J, with 14 bases between. Germline V gene data show CDR1 as SGHAT and CDR2 as FQNNGV. The CDR3 sequence is 15 residues long. Written as DNA, the CDR3 is TGTGCCAGCAGCCTAGCCGAGACAGCCCAAGAGACCCAGTACTTC. This gives the protein CASSLAETAQETQYF.

On this clone itself: The conserved final phenylalanine or tryptophan is absent from the CDR3, which likely points to a read error. The rearrangement uses TRBV5-6 and TRBJ2-7; D is possibly TRBD2 (6 bases). CDR3 length: 15 residues. Trimming took off 4 bases at V and 2 bases at J, with 16 bases between the two ends. Germline loops: CDR1 SGHDT, CDR2 YYEEEE. The CDR3 spells CASSAQTSLPYEQYL. CDR3 DNA: TGTGCCAGCAGCGCCCAGACTAGTCTCCCCTACGAGCAGTACCTC.

The chain uses TRBV18 and TRBJ2-5; 10 bases map to TRBD2. V gave up 2 bases and J gave up 5 bases; unmatched junction bases: 11. The V gene's germline CDR1 is KGHSH and CDR2 LQKENI. This CDR3 spans 17 amino acids. For the CDR3, the DNA is TGTGCCAGCTCACCAGAGGTGGCAGCGGGAGGGTCTGAGACCCAGTACTTC. This encodes CASSPEVAAGGSETQYF.

The rearrangement uses TRBV28 and TRBJ2-7, with 9 nucleotides matching TRBD2. CDR3 length: 16 amino acids. The V gene's germline CDR1 is MDHEN and CDR2 SYDVKM. Trimming at V came to 6 bases and at J to 2 bases, leaving 11 bases not matched to a gene. The CDR3 bases are TGTGCCAGCAGCCCTGGCGGGGCTAGCGGGACCTACGAGCAGTACTTC. Translating gives CASSPGGASGTYEQYF.

The chain is built from TRBV7-2 and TRBJ2-3, with 13 bases that match TRBD2. The CDR3 is 16 amino acids. Germline V gives CDR1 SGHTA, CDR2 FQGNSA. The J segment lost 6 bases and the V segment lost 5 bases, leaving 8 bases of the junction unmatched. This chain's CDR3 is CASSPTGTSGTDTQYF. The DNA of the CDR3 is TGTGCCAGCAGCCCGACCGGGACTAGCGGGACGGATACGCAGTATTTT.

CDR3 in DNA: TGTGCCAGCAGTCCGACCCGCTATGTATTAACCAAATCCAATGAGCAGTTCTTC. This gives the protein CASSPTRYVLTKSNEQFF. V usage is TRBV27 and J usage is TRBJ2-1; D remains unclear. From germline, CDR1 is MNHEY and CDR2 SMNVEV (reference sequence). With 5 bases removed from V and 6 bases from J, the gap between germline ends came to 26 bases. This CDR3 spans 18 amino acids.

The chain has TRBV9 and TRBJ2-7, with D perhaps matching TRBD2 (5 bases). Germline lookup yields CDR1 SGDLS and CDR2 YYNGEE. Between the trimmed V and J ends, which lost 0 bases and 6 bases, there was a span of 13 bases. The CDR3 extends over 14 amino acids. The CDR3 loop is CASSVGGIGREQYF. CDR3 DNA sequence: TGTGCCAGCAGCGTAGGAGGGATAGGCCGCGAGCAGTACTTC.

The rearrangement uses TRBV28 and TRBJ1-1, with D possibly being TRBD1 (6 bases). Germline V gene sequence: CDR1 MDHEN, CDR2 SYDVKM. This CDR3 contains 14 residues. V lost 6 bases and J lost 3, with 14 bases in between. The CDR3 spells CASSPGTRDTEAFF. In DNA, the CDR3 is TGTGCCAGCAGCCCCGGGACACGGGACACTGAAGCTTTCTTT.